The entry below describes one T cell receptor beta chain. As processed by the authors: Cell counts per sample came from amplifying reference gene primers. Assay: immunoSEQ multiplex PCR; the TCRdb copy retains only in-frame clones and omits some. The DNA gave D and trimming, while V, J and clone size come from that table. The sample has about 410,000 clones, 86% seen once. The data are from a study of blood T cell repertoires in COVID-19. On the study more broadly: Spain, Italy and the United States supplied samples that represented acute and convalescent COVID-19. From T cells, B-cell-depleted T cells, or PBMCs came the material, which was cDNA or gDNA.

CDR1 and CDR2 from the germline V gene are LNHDA and SQIVND (reference sequence). The V end lost 5 bases, the J end lost 6 bases, and 8 bases lay between the germline ends. This CDR3 is built from 12 residues. The chain has TRBV19 and TRBJ2-1; D not certain. This TCR derives from a woman aged 25 to 39 with active or convalescent COVID-19. The material sequenced was peripheral blood. Here the CDR3 reads CASSGSGNEQFF. The DNA of the CDR3 is TGTGCCAGTAGTGGATCAGGCAATGAGCAGTTCTTC.